This is a list of T cell receptor beta chains from one sample in a study of CD8 T cells in ankylosing spondylitis. TCRdb reanalysed the 5' RACE reads using MiXCR and keeps one entry per CDR3 protein. Found here are some 840,000 distinct CDR3 sequences, around 11% of them singletons; the top ten hold approximately 0.51%. The specimen was blood, either unsorted or a sorted T cell fraction (not recorded which). The receptors come from a male donor with ankylosing spondylitis. CDR3s include the opening cysteine and the closing phenylalanine or tryptophan. Fields, in order: J gene, D gene, V gene, clone size, CDR3 DNA, CDR3 protein. D genes are given only for firm matches. Size is omitted from some rows. Given values are once, few, many or a class for expanded clones.

J: TRBJ1-1; D: TRBD1; V: TRBV6-1; size: few; DNA: TGTGCCAGCAGTGACGAGGGACAGGGACCCACTGAAGCTTTCTTT; CDR3: CASSDEGQGPTEAFF
J: TRBJ2-7; D: TRBD1; V: TRBV6-5; size: few; DNA: TGTGCCAGCAGTTACTCCGGGACAGGGTCCTACGAGCAGTACTTC; CDR3: CASSYSGTGSYEQYF
J: TRBJ2-3; D: -; V: TRBV29-1; size: many; DNA: TGCAGCGTTGAAGATCTGAGGGAGCCATTCAGGGATACGCAGTATTTT; CDR3: CSVEDLREPFRDTQYF
J: TRBJ2-2; D: -; V: TRBV5-1; size: -; DNA: TGCGCCAGCAGCTGGGGGCTACCGAACACCGGGGAGCTGTTTTTT; CDR3: CASSWGLPNTGELFF
J: TRBJ2-1; D: -; V: TRBV20-1; size: -; DNA: TGCAGTGCAGCGGACCCCTCATCCACCTACAATGAGCAGTTCTTC; CDR3: CSAADPSSTYNEQFF
J: TRBJ2-3; D: TRBD2; V: TRBV15; size: -; DNA: TGTGCCACCAGCAGAGAAGCTAGCGGGGTCACAGATACGCAGTATTTT; CDR3: CATSREASGVTDTQYF
J: TRBJ2-4; D: -; V: TRBV30; size: -; DNA: TGTGCCTGGAGTATCGGCCAGGGGAGCCCTCAGTACTTC; CDR3: CAWSIGQGSPQYF
J: TRBJ2-2; D: -; V: TRBV7-3; size: -; DNA: TGTGCCAGCAGCCTTACCTACGGGACGGGCACCGGGGAGCTGTTTTTT; CDR3: CASSLTYGTGTGELFF
J: TRBJ1-2; D: -; V: TRBV29-1; size: few; DNA: TGCAGCGTTGAACATTCGAGGGGCGACTATGGCTACACCTTC; CDR3: CSVEHSRGDYGYTF
J: TRBJ2-2; D: -; V: TRBV5-1; size: many; DNA: TGCGCCAGCAGCGGTATAACGAACACCGGGGAGCTGTTTTTT; CDR3: CASSGITNTGELFF
J: TRBJ1-2; D: -; V: TRBV15; size: -; DNA: TGTGCCACCAGCAGAGATCCAGGGGCCGGCTACACCTTC; CDR3: CATSRDPGAGYTF
J: TRBJ2-1; D: -; V: TRBV7-2; size: many; DNA: TGTGCCAGCAGCTTAAGAGGGCCTGAGCAGTTCTTC; CDR3: CASSLRGPEQFF
J: TRBJ2-7; D: TRBD2; V: TRBV24-1; size: -; DNA: TGTGCCACCAGTGATGGGGGACTAGCGGGCGAGCAGTACTTC; CDR3: CATSDGGLAGEQYF
J: TRBJ2-7; D: -; V: TRBV20-1; size: few; DNA: TGCAGTGCTAGAGTCTGGCGGGCCGTATCCTACGAGCAGTACTTC; CDR3: CSARVWRAVSYEQYF
J: TRBJ1-5; D: TRBD1; V: TRBV20-1; size: -; DNA: TGCAGTGCTGAAGGGACAGGGGATCAGCCCCAGCATTTT; CDR3: CSAEGTGDQPQHF
J: TRBJ2-5; D: -; V: TRBV20-1; size: few; DNA: TGCAGTGCTCCCCCCGGGGGGCACCACATGGAGACCCAGTACTTC; CDR3: CSAPPGGHHMETQYF
J: TRBJ1-2; D: -; V: TRBV24-1; size: many; DNA: TGTGCCACCCTTCAGTGGGGGAACTATGGCTACACCTTC; CDR3: CATLQWGNYGYTF
J: TRBJ2-2; D: -; V: TRBV5-6; size: few; DNA: TGTGCCAGCAGCTTGGATGGGGGGAACACCGGGGAGCTGTTTTTT; CDR3: CASSLDGGNTGELFF
J: TRBJ2-7; D: TRBD1; V: TRBV3-1; size: many; DNA: TGTGCCAGCAGCCGTCCCGGGACAGCCTACGAGCAGTACTTC; CDR3: CASSRPGTAYEQYF
J: TRBJ1-1; D: -; V: TRBV20-1; size: few; DNA: TGCAGTGCTCGAAGAGGACGGTCTGAAGCTTTCTTT; CDR3: CSARRGRSEAFF
J: TRBJ2-1; D: TRBD2; V: TRBV7-2; size: many; DNA: TGTGCCAGCAGCCTGACTAGCGACCCGAGGAATGAGCAGTTCTTC; CDR3: CASSLTSDPRNEQFF
J: TRBJ2-3; D: -; V: TRBV20-1; size: -; DNA: TGCAGTGCTAGAGTGGGTACGCGGGATACGCAGTATTTT; CDR3: CSARVGTRDTQYF
J: TRBJ2-5; D: TRBD1; V: TRBV18; size: many; DNA: TGTGCCAGCTCACCACGGGACAGGGACCAAGAGACCCAGTACTTC; CDR3: CASSPRDRDQETQYF
J: TRBJ2-1; D: -; V: TRBV5-1; size: many; DNA: TGCGCCAGCAGCTTGTCTCGATCCGGGAATGAGCAGTTCTTC; CDR3: CASSLSRSGNEQFF
J: TRBJ2-1; D: TRBD2; V: TRBV5-1; size: -; DNA: TGCGCCAGCAGCTTGTCCCCCGGGGGGTCCTACAATGAGCAGTTCTTC; CDR3: CASSLSPGGSYNEQFF
J: TRBJ2-5; D: TRBD1; V: TRBV7-7; size: -; DNA: TGTGCTAGCAGCTTAGGTTCTACAGGGGGACGTAGCGAGACCCAGTACTTC; CDR3: CASSLGSTGGRSETQYF
J: TRBJ2-4; D: -; V: TRBV6-2/TRBV6-3; size: -; DNA: TGTGCCAGCAGTTACTCGTTCAGGGGTCAAAACATTCAGTACTTC; CDR3: CASSYSFRGQNIQYF
J: TRBJ2-5; D: -; V: TRBV20-1; size: many; DNA: TGCAGTGCTAGGGGGGGCGGTGAGACCCAGTACTTC; CDR3: CSARGGGETQYF
J: TRBJ2-7; D: -; V: TRBV27; size: -; DNA: TGTGCCAGCAGCTCCGCCAGTTGGCTTACCCCCTACGAGCAGTACTTC; CDR3: CASSSASWLTPYEQYF
J: TRBJ2-3; D: TRBD2; V: TRBV20-1; size: few; DNA: TGCAGTGCCCAAAAACCGGGACTAGCGAGTCTTGGGAAGTATTTT; CDR3: CSAQKPGLASLGKYF
J: TRBJ2-2; D: TRBD2; V: TRBV20-1; size: few; DNA: TGCAGTGCTAGCACTAGCGGGGGGGCCGGCGGGGAGCTGTTTTTT; CDR3: CSASTSGGAGGELFF